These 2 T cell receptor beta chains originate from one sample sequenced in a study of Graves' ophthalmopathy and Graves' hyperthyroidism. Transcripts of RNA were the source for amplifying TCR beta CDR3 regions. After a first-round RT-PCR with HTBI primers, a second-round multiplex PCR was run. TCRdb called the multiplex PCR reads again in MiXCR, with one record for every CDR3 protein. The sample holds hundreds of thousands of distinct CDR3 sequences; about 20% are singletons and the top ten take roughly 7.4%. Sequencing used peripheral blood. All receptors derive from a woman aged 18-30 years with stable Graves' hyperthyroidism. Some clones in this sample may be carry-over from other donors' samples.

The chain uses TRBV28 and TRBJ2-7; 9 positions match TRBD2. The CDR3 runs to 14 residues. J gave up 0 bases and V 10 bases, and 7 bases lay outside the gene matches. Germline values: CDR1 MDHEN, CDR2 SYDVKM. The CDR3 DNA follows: TGTGCCACCCTAGCGGGACACCGCTCCTACGAGCAGTACTTC. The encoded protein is CATLAGHRSYEQYF.

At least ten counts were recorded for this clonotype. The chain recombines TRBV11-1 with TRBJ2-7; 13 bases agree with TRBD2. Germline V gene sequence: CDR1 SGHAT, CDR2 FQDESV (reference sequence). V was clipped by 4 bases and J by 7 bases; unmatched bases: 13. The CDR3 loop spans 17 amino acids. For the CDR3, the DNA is TGTGCCAGCAGCTCGGGACTAGCGGGAACCCCAATGGAAGAGCAGTACTTC. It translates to CASSSGLAGTPMEEQYF.